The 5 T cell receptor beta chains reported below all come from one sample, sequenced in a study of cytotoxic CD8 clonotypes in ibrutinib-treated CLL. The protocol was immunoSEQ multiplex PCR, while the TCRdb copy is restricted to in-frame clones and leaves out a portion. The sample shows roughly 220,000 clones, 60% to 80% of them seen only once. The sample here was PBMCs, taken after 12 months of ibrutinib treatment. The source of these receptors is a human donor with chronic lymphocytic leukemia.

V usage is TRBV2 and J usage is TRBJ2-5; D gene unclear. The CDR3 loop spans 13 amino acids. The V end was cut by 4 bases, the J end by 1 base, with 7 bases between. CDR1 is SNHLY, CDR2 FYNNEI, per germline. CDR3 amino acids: CASSGTTQETQYF. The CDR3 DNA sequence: TGTGCCAGCAGTGGAACGACCCAAGAGACCCAGTACTTC. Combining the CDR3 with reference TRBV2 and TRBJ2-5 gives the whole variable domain EPEVTQTPSHQVTQMGQEVILRCVPISNHLYFYWYRQILGQKVEFLVSFYNNEISEKSEIFDDQFSVERPDGSNFTLKIRSTKLEDSAMYFCASSGTTQETQYFGPGTRLLVL.

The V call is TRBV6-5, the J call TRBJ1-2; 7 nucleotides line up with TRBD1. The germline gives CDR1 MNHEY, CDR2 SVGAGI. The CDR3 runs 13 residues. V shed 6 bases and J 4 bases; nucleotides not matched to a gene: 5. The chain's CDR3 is CASRAGQSYGYTF. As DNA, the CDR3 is TGTGCCAGCAGAGCGGGACAGTCCTATGGCTACACCTTC.

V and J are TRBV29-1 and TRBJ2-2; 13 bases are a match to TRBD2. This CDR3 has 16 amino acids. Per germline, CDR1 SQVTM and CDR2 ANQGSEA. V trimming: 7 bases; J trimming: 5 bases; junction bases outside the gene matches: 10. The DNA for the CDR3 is TGCAGCGCGTCGGGACTAGCGGGACCGAGGACCGGGGAGCTGTTTTTT. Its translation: CSASGLAGPRTGELFF.

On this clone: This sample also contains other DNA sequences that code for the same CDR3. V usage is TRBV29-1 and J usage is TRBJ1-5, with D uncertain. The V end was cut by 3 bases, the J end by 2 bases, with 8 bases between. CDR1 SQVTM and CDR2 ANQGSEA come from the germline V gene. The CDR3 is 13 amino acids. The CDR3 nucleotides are TGCAGCGTTGATCAAGGCGGCAATCAGCCCCAGCATTTT. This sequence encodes CSVDQGGNQPQHF.

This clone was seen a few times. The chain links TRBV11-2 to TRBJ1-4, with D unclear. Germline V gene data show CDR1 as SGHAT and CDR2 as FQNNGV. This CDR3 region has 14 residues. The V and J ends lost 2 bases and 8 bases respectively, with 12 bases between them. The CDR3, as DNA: TGTGCCAGCAGCTTACAATACACTGCGGAAAAACTGTTTTTT. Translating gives CASSLQYTAEKLFF.